One T cell receptor beta chain is described in this entry. This sample is drawn from a study of CD8 T cells in Susac syndrome. CD8+ and CD4+ T cells from blood underwent TCR beta sequencing. RNA amounts of about 0.45 to 1 ug underwent reverse transcription with random hexamers. TCRdb re-called the immunoSEQ multiplex PCR reads through MiXCR, storing one row per CDR3 protein. The profile shows 200,000 to 250,000 distinct CDR3 sequences, approximately 95% of them singletons. V lost 1 base and J lost 7, with 8 bases in between. This CDR3 has 12 amino acids. Germline values: CDR1 KGHSH, CDR2 LQKENI. The TCR sequence derives from a human donor with multiple sclerosis. Sequencing was carried out using CD4+ T cells from PBMCs. The chain joins TRBV18 to TRBJ2-7, with D perhaps TRBD1 (5 bases). The CDR3 region has the DNA TGTGCCAGCTCACCACAGGGGTTAGAGCAGTACGTC. Translation: CASSPQGLEQYV.